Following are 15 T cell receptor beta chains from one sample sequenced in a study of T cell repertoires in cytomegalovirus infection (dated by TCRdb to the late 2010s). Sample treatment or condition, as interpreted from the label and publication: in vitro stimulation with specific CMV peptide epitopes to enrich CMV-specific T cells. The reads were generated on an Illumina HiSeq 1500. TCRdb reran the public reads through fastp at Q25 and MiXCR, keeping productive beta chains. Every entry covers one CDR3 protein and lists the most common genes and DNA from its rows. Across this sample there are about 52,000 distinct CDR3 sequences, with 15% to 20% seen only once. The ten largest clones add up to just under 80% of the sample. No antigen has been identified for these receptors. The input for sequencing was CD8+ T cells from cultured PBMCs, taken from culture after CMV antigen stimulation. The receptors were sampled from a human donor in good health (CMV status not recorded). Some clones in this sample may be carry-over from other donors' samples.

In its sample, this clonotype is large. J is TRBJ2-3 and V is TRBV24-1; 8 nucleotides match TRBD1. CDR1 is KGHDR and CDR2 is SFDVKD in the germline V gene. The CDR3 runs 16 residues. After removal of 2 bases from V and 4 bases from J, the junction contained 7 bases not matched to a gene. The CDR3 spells CATSDSGQAFADTQYF. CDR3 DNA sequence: TGTGCCACCAGTGATTCGGGACAGGCGTTTGCAGATACGCAGTATTTT.

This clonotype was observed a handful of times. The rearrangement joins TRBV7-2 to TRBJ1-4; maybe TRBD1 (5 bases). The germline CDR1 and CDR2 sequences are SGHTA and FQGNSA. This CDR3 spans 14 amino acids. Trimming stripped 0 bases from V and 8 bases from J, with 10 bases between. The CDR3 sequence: CASSLAGPTEKLFF. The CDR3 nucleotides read TGTGCCAGCAGCTTAGCGGGGCCGACGGAAAAACTGTTTTTT. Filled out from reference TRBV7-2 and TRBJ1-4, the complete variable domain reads GAGVSQSPSNKVTEKGKDVELRCDPISGHTALYWYRQSLGQGLEFLIYFQGNSAPDKSGLPSDRFSAERTGGSVSTLTIQRTQQEDSAVYLCASSLAGPTEKLFFGSGTQLSVL.

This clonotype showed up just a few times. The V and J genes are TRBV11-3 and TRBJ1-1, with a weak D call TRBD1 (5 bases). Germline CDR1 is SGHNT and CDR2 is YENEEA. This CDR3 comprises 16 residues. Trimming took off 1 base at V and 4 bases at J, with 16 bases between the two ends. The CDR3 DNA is TGTGCCAGCAGCTTAGGTAGTCCGGGGGATGGCACTGAAGCTTTCTTT. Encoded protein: CASSLGSPGDGTEAFF.

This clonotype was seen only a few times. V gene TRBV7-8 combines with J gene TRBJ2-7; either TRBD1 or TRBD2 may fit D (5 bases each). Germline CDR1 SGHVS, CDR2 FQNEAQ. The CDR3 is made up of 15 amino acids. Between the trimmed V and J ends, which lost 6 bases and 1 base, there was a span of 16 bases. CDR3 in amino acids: CASSPRGLGSYEQYF. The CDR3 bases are TGTGCCAGCAGTCCCCGGGGCCTAGGTTCCTACGAGCAGTACTTC. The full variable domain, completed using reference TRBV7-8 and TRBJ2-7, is GAGVSQSPRYKVAKRGQDVALRCDPISGHVSLFWYQQALGQGPEFLTYFQNEAQLDKSGLPSDRFFAERPEGSVSTLKIQRTQQEDSAVYLCASSPRGLGSYEQYFGPGTRLTVT.

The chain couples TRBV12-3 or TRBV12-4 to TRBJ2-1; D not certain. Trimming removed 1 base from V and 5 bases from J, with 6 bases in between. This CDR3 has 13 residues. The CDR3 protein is CASSLGPHNEQFF. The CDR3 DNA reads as TGTGCCAGCAGTTTAGGGCCACACAATGAGCAGTTCTTC.

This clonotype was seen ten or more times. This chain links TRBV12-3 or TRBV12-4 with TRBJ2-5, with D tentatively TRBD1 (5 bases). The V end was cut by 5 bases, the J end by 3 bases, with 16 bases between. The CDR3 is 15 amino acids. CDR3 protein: CASSRVDSQKETQYF. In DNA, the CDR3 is TGTGCCAGCAGTCGGGTCGACAGCCAGAAAGAGACCCAGTACTTC.

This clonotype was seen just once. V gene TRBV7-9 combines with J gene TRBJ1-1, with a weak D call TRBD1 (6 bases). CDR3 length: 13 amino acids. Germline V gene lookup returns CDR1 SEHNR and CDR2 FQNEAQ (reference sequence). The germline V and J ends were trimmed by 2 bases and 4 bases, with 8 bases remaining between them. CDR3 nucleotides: TGTGCCAGCAGCTTATCAGGGGTCACTGAAGCTTTCTTT. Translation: CASSLSGVTEAFF.

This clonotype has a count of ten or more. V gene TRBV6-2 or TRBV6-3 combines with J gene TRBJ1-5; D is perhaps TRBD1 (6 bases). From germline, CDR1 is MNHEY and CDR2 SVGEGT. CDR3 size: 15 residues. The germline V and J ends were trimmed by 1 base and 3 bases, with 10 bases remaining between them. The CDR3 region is CASSYLSGANQPQHF. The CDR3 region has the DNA TGTGCCAGCAGTTACTTGTCAGGGGCCAATCAGCCCCAGCATTTT.

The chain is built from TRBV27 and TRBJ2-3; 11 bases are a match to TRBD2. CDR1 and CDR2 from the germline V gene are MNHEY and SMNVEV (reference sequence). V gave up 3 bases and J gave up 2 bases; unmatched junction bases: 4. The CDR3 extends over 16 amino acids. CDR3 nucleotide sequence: TGTGCCAGCAGTTTTAGCGGGGGGGCCCTCACAGATACGCAGTATTTT. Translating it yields CASSFSGGALTDTQYF.

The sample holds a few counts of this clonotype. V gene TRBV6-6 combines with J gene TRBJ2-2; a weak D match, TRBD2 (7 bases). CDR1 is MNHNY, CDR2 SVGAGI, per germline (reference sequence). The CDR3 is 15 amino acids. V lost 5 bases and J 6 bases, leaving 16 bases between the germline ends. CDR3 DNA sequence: TGTGCCAGCAGTGGGGGAGGGGGAGGGGCCGGGGAGCTGTTTTTT. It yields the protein CASSGGGGGAGELFF.

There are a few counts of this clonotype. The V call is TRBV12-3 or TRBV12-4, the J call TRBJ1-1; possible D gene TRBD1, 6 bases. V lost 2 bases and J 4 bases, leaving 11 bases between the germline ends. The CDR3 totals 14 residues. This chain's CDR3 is CASSLIGGGTEAFF. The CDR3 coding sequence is TGTGCCAGCAGTTTAATAGGAGGGGGCACTGAAGCTTTCTTT.

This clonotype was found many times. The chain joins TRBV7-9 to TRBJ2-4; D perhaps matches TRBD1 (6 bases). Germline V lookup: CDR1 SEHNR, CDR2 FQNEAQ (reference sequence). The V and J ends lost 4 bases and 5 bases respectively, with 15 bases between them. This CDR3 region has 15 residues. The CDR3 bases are TGTGCCAGCAGCTCCCCGGGACAACTACAAAACATTCAGTACTTC. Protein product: CASSSPGQLQNIQYF. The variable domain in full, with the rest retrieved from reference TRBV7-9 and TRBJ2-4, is DTGVSQNPRHKITKRGQNVTFRCDPISEHNRLYWYRQTLGQGPEFLTYFQNEAQLEKSRLLSDRFSAERPKGSFSTLEIQRTEQGDSAMYLCASSSPGQLQNIQYFGAGTRLSVL.

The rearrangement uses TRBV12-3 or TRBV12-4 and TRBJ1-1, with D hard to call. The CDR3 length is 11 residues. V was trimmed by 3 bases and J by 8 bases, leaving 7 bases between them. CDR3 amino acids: CASSFLGEAFF. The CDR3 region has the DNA TGTGCCAGCAGTTTTCTAGGGGAAGCTTTCTTT.

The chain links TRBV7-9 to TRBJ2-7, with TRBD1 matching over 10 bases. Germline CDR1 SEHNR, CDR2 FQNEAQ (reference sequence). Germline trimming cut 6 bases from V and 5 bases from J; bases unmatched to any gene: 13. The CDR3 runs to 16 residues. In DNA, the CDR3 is TGTGCCAGCAGACCCTATACCGGGACAGGGGTCGACGAGCAGTACTTC. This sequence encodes CASRPYTGTGVDEQYF.

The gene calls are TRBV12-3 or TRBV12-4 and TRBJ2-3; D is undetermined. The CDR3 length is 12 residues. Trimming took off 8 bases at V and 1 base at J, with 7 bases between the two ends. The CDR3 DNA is TGTGCCAGCGGAGTTGGCACAGATACGCAGTATTTT. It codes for CASGVGTDTQYF.